The next 10 T cell receptor beta chains were all read from a single sample in a study of T cell responses to AZD1222 COVID-19 vaccine (dated by TCRdb to the early 2020s). Library preparation was by the immunoSEQ multiplex PCR assay. The source is immuneACCESS, and TCRdb retained only in-frame sequences with V and J called. Part of the clones is not carried over; for the studies checked, unresolved V genes explain less than half of this, and the remainder is unexplained. This sample holds approximately 110,000 clones; roughly 84% were observed only once. Roughly 18% of the sample belongs to the ten largest clones. In the paper's terms, the time point label means: baseline before first vaccination. The sequencing here drew on peripheral blood, taken on day 0 of AZD1222 vaccination. The source is an adult in good health.

This chain connects TRBV19 to TRBJ1-1, with D perhaps matching TRBD1 (5 bases). V was shortened by 3 bases and J by 2 bases, with 16 bases between the two germline ends. The CDR3 length is 16 residues. Germline loops: CDR1 LNHDA, CDR2 SQIVND (reference sequence). The DNA for the CDR3 is TGTGCCAGTAGTATTTCAGGGCTCGGGGGAAACACTGAAGCTTTCTTT. This codes for CASSISGLGGNTEAFF.

J is TRBJ2-2 and V is TRBV25-1, with unresolved D. This CDR3 region has 11 residues. Germline V CDR1 and CDR2: MGHDK, SYGVNS. V was trimmed by 7 bases and J by 7 bases, leaving 7 bases between them. The CDR3 DNA is TGTGCCAGCACAGGTATCGGGGAGCTGTTTTTT. Protein: CASTGIGELFF. Based on the CDR3 plus reference TRBV25-1 and TRBJ2-2, the full variable domain is EADIYQTPRYLVIGTGKKITLECSQTMGHDKMYWYQQDPGMELHLIHYSYGVNSTEKGDLSSESTVSRIRTEHFPLTLESARPSHTSQYLCASTGIGELFFGEGSRLTVL.

CDR3: CASGPGTGEYNEQFF. Here the CDR3 DNA reads TGTGCTAGTGGCCCCGGGACAGGGGAATACAATGAGCAGTTCTTC. J is TRBJ2-1 and V is TRBV12-5; 10 bases line up with TRBD1. The CDR3 is 15 amino acids. From germline, CDR1 is LGHNT and CDR2 FRNRAP. Trimming removed 6 bases from V and 4 bases from J; junction bases left unmatched: 6.

The genes are TRBV6-6 and TRBJ1-1; a possible D gene is TRBD1 (6 bases). This CDR3 region has 13 residues. Trimming left V 0 bases short and J 5 bases short, with 7 bases between. The germline V gene has CDR1 MNHNY and CDR2 SVGAGI (reference sequence). The DNA for the CDR3 is TGTGCCAGCAGTTACTCGAGGGGGACTGAAGCTTTCTTT. It encodes CASSYSRGTEAFF.

The CDR3 region is CASSLELRRHEQYV. CDR3 bases: TGTGCCAGCAGCTTAGAGTTAAGGCGTCACGAGCAGTACGTC. V usage is TRBV7-6 and J usage is TRBJ2-7, with D unclear. The CDR3 extends over 14 amino acids. Germline V gene sequence: CDR1 SGHVS, CDR2 FNYEAQ. V lost 1 base and J 5 bases, leaving 12 bases between the germline ends.

The J gene is TRBJ1-5, the V gene TRBV28, with D possibly matching TRBD1 (6 bases). Germline CDR1 reads MDHEN; CDR2 reads SYDVKM. V shed 6 bases and J shed 7 bases, with 19 bases lying between them. The CDR3 runs 15 residues. The CDR3 sequence is CASRGTPNGGQPQHF. The CDR3 region has the DNA TGTGCCAGCAGAGGGACACCTAACGGGGGGCAGCCCCAGCATTTT.

The chain uses TRBV7-2 and TRBJ2-1, with D tentatively TRBD1 (6 bases). This CDR3 contains 14 residues. Trimming removed 3 bases from V and 8 bases from J, with 14 bases in between. Germline CDR1 SGHTA, CDR2 FQGNSA. In DNA, the CDR3 is TGTGCCAGCAGCTTGGGCCAGGGGCGGGATGAGCAGTTCTTC. This sequence encodes CASSLGQGRDEQFF.

This clone was seen a single time. CDR3 protein: CASSLLGARLAGITGELFF. The CDR3 DNA follows: TGTGCCAGCAGTTTATTGGGAGCCCGGCTAGCGGGAATCACCGGGGAGCTGTTTTTT. This chain connects TRBV28 to TRBJ2-2; 9 nucleotides line up with TRBD2. This CDR3 has 19 residues. After removal of 1 base from V and 4 bases from J, the junction contained 13 bases not matched to a gene. Germline V gene sequence: CDR1 MDHEN, CDR2 SYDVKM.

This clone was recorded only once. This chain connects TRBV7-5 to TRBJ1-3. TRBV7-5 is reported as a pseudogene. This CDR3 is built from 17 residues. Here the CDR3 DNA reads TGTGTCAGAAAGCAGAGGATAGTGGCAGACTCTGGAAACACCATATATTTT. Its translation: CVRKQRIVADSGNTIYF.

This clone was found once. The gene calls are TRBV5-4 and TRBJ2-1; D perhaps matches TRBD2 (6 bases). The CDR3 covers 13 residues. The germline V and J ends were trimmed by 1 base and 10 bases, with 12 bases remaining between them. CDR1 and CDR2 from the germline V gene are SGHNT and YYREEE (reference sequence). Written as DNA, the CDR3 is TGTGCCAGCAGCTTGAAGGGAGGTCGCGAGCAGTTCTTC. This codes for CASSLKGGREQFF.